This TCR beta chain is drawn from a study of cytomegalovirus exposure and HLA in healthy donors. Vbeta (60) and Jbeta (13) primers were used in the PCR. TCRdb's copy holds only in-frame clones and misses some; the assay was immunoSEQ multiplex PCR. The profile covers some 150,000 clones, with 75% to 90% appearing a single time and roughly 1.2% taken by the ten largest. Looked up from germline, CDR1 is MNHEY and CDR2 is SVGAGI. This CDR3 is built from 15 residues. V lost 4 bases and J lost 3; bases outside the gene matches: 8. The rearrangement uses TRBV6-5 and TRBJ2-7; the match to TRBD2 covers 8 bases. The sequence was collected from a female donor in good health and CMV-seronegative. The sample taken for sequencing was PBMCs. The CDR3 spells CASSFEAGALYEQYF. The CDR3 bases are TGTGCCAGCAGTTTCGAAGCGGGAGCGCTCTACGAGCAGTACTTC.